The 12 T cell receptor beta chains listed next were all sequenced from one sample in a study of cytomegalovirus exposure and HLA in healthy donors. The PCR ran on 60 Vbeta and 13 Jbeta primers. This table comes from immunoSEQ multiplex PCR, and its TCRdb copy is limited to in-frame clones, with some not included. The sample has about 41,000 clones; the top ten hold 6.2%. Specimen: PBMCs. These receptor sequences come from a man aged 25 to 40 in good health and CMV-seronegative.

The chain carries TRBV9 and TRBJ1-3; TRBD1 matches at 8 bases. CDR1 is SGDLS, CDR2 YYNGEE, per germline. The CDR3 is 18 residues long. V shed 3 bases, J shed 3 bases, and the junction held 14 bases outside the gene matches. CDR3 in DNA: TGTGCCAGCAGCGCCACCTCAGGGGGCGTAGCTCGTGGAAACACCATATATTTT. It specifies CASSATSGGVARGNTIYF.

This chain links TRBV29-1 with TRBJ2-3, with 10 bases that match TRBD2. J was trimmed by 6 bases and V by 7 bases; bases with no gene match: 1. Germline V CDR1 and CDR2: SQVTM, ANQGSEA. The CDR3 is 11 amino acids. The CDR3 nucleotides are TGCAGCGGGGGACTAGCGGATACGCAGTATTTT. Its translation is CSGGLADTQYF.

This chain uses TRBV5-1 with TRBJ2-1, with 7 bases lining up with TRBD2. Germline-derived CDR1 and CDR2 are SGHRS and YFSETQ. J lost 3 bases, V lost 4 bases, and 4 bases had no gene match. The CDR3 has 14 amino acids. CDR3 in amino acids: CASSRTSGYNEQFF. CDR3 bases: TGCGCCAGCAGCAGGACTAGTGGCTACAATGAGCAGTTCTTC.

V usage is TRBV12-5 and J usage is TRBJ2-7; 7 bases agree with TRBD1. Per germline, CDR1 LGHNT and CDR2 FRNRAP. J lost 2 bases, V lost 1 base, and 8 bases had no gene match. The CDR3 runs to 16 residues. The CDR3 DNA reads TGTGCTAGTGGTTTGGCCCCCCGGACAGGAGCCTACGAGCAGTACTTC. This gives the protein CASGLAPRTGAYEQYF.

The genes are TRBV12-5 and TRBJ2-3; TRBD1 aligns across 11 bases. Germline loops: CDR1 LGHNT, CDR2 FRNRAP. Germline trimming cut 4 bases from V and 3 bases from J; bases unmatched to any gene: 12. The CDR3 loop spans 18 amino acids. As DNA, the CDR3 is TGTGCTAGTGGTTGGGTTATCCGGGACAGGGGGATAACAGATACGCAGTATTTT. It yields the protein CASGWVIRDRGITDTQYF.

The chain carries TRBV14 and TRBJ2-1; 7 bases align to TRBD2. Germline V gene sequence: CDR1 SGHDN, CDR2 FVKESK. The CDR3 is 16 residues long. The trim removed 1 base at V and 2 bases at J, leaving 5 bases unmatched. CDR3 DNA: TGTGCCAGCAGCCAAGTTATTAGCGGGCCCTACAATGAGCAGTTCTTC. The encoded protein is CASSQVISGPYNEQFF.

This chain links TRBV14 with TRBJ2-2; D is perhaps TRBD1 (5 bases). CDR3 length: 14 residues. V was trimmed by 0 bases and J by 7 bases, leaving 9 bases between them. Germline CDR1 and CDR2: SGHDN and FVKESK. The CDR3 here is CASSQDLRGGELFF. The CDR3 DNA follows: TGTGCCAGCAGCCAAGATCTAAGGGGCGGGGAGCTGTTTTTT.

V and J are TRBV2 and TRBJ1-6; 7 nucleotides line up with TRBD1. Germline V gene lookup returns CDR1 SNHLY and CDR2 FYNNEI. The CDR3 is made up of 15 amino acids. With 9 bases clipped from V and 8 bases from J, the junction kept 13 bases outside the gene matches. CDR3 loop: CASLDRAPRDSPLHF. The CDR3 DNA sequence: TGTGCCAGTCTAGACAGGGCCCCTCGGGATTCACCCCTCCACTTT. Combining the CDR3 with reference TRBV2 and TRBJ1-6 gives the whole variable domain EPEVTQTPSHQVTQMGQEVILRCVPISNHLYFYWYRQILGQKVEFLVSFYNNEISEKSEIFDDQFSVERPDGSNFTLKIRSTKLEDSAMYFCASLDRAPRDSPLHFGNGTRLTVT.

The chain employs TRBV13 and TRBJ1-3; D might be TRBD1 (5 bases). The germline V gene has CDR1 PRHDT and CDR2 FYEKMQ (reference sequence). This CDR3 region has 16 residues. V dropped 0 bases and J dropped 2 bases, with 11 bases sitting between them. CDR3 loop: CASSLGPAGAGNTIYF. CDR3 coding DNA: TGTGCCAGCAGCTTAGGTCCCGCGGGGGCTGGAAACACCATATATTTT.

The rearrangement joins TRBV5-5 to TRBJ2-2, with 7 bases that match TRBD2. Germline V gene data show CDR1 as SGHKS and CDR2 as YYEKEE (reference sequence). The trim removed 4 bases at V and 7 bases at J, leaving 10 bases unmatched. This CDR3 region has 15 residues. The DNA of the CDR3 is TGTGCCAGCAGCCTCGAAGGACTAGTGAACGGGGAGCTGTTTTTT. It translates to CASSLEGLVNGELFF.

This rearrangement joins TRBV4-1 to TRBJ2-3; TRBD2 agrees at 8 bases. V lost 5 bases, J lost 1 base, and 5 bases stayed unmatched. Germline V gene data show CDR1 as MGHRA and CDR2 as YSYEKL. The CDR3 extends over 15 amino acids. The CDR3 spells CASSASGSGTDTQYF. In DNA, the CDR3 is TGCGCCAGCAGCGCCAGCGGGAGCGGCACAGATACGCAGTATTTT.

V and J are TRBV4-3 and TRBJ1-1; 7 bases are a match to TRBD1. From germline, CDR1 is LGHNA and CDR2 YSLEER. V dropped 3 bases and J dropped 3; count of bases not matched to a gene: 4. The CDR3 is 14 residues long. The CDR3 sequence is CASSQNRGDTEAFF. Written as DNA, the CDR3 is TGCGCCAGCAGCCAGAACAGGGGCGACACTGAAGCTTTCTTT.